These 19 T cell receptor beta chains originate from one sample sequenced in a study of blood T cells in healthy people across ages. Primers used in a second PCR of roughly 6 to 11 cycles were a sample-barcoded 5' primer and a J-beta primer mix. TCRdb re-called the 5' RACE reads with MiXCR, one entry per CDR3 protein. The sample has over 700,000 distinct CDR3 sequences; around 25% are singletons. The same data also contributed to another study, on T cells of mothers and their children.

The sample taken for sequencing was blood. The source is a boy aged 5 to 17 in good health.

This chain connects TRBV7-9 to TRBJ1-4; weak D call: TRBD1 (6 bases). The CDR3 contains 17 residues. Germline V gene sequence: CDR1 SEHNR, CDR2 FQNEAQ (reference sequence). The V gene lost 7 bases and the J gene lost 12 bases, with 30 bases spanning the gap. CDR3 residues: CASTPEGGPGPTGELFF. In DNA, the CDR3 is TGTGCCAGCACCCCAGAGGGGGGGCCGGGTCCTACGGGGGAACTGTTTTTT.

V usage is TRBV29-1 and J usage is TRBJ2-7, with 7 positions matching TRBD1. The germline gives CDR1 SQVTM, CDR2 ANQGSEA. This CDR3 comprises 13 residues. Trimming removed 4 bases from V and 0 bases from J; junction bases left unmatched: 3. The CDR3 sequence: CSVGRDSSYEQYF. The CDR3 DNA reads TGCAGCGTTGGTCGGGACAGCTCCTACGAGCAGTACTTC.

This clonotype was counted only a few times. The chain carries TRBV27 and TRBJ1-6; D not resolved. The V end lost 0 bases, the J end lost 11 bases, and 8 bases lay between the germline ends. The CDR3 is 13 residues long. From germline, CDR1 is MNHEY and CDR2 SMNVEV (reference sequence). The CDR3 protein is CASSLSNYTPLHF. The CDR3 DNA reads TGTGCCAGCAGTTTATCGAACTATACACCCCTCCACTTT.

J is TRBJ2-5 and V is TRBV25-1, with 7 bases fitting TRBD1. Germline lookup yields CDR1 MGHDK and CDR2 SYGVNS. V dropped 5 bases and J dropped 9; count of bases not matched to a gene: 18. The length of the CDR3 is 16 residues. The CDR3 nucleotides read TGTGCCAGCAGTCCGTCGGGACAGACTTTCGTTGGGTCCCAGTACTTC. Its translation: CASSPSGQTFVGSQYF.

The sample holds a few counts of this clonotype. At one boundary the junction diverges from the germline segment, which might be a read error. This chain connects TRBV9 to TRBJ2-3; TRBD1 might be the D (6 bases). CDR3 length equals 14 residues. From germline, CDR1 is SGDLS and CDR2 YYNGEE. The CDR3 coding sequence is TGTGCCTGCAGCGTTGCATATCAAGGGGGTACGCAGTATTTT. It specifies CACSVAYQGGTQYF.

This rearrangement joins TRBV29-1 to TRBJ1-2; 7 bases line up with TRBD1. The CDR3 runs to 13 residues. Germline-derived CDR1 and CDR2 are SQVTM and ANQGSEA. Trimming cost V 3 bases and J 6 bases; bases outside gene matches: 7. CDR3 region: CSVEDRNNHGYTF. CDR3 bases: TGCAGCGTTGAGGACAGGAACAACCATGGCTACACCTTC.

V and J are TRBV29-1 and TRBJ1-2; 11 nucleotides align to TRBD1. V shed 6 bases and J 3 bases; nucleotides not matched to a gene: 12. Germline lookup yields CDR1 SQVTM and CDR2 ANQGSEA. The CDR3 is 16 residues long. In nucleotides, the CDR3 is TGCAGCGTCTCTAGAGAAAGGACAGGGGGCGACTATGGCTACACCTTC. It is translated as CSVSRERTGGDYGYTF.

This clonotype was counted only a few times. This sequence joins TRBV29-1 and TRBJ2-1; 10 bases are a match to TRBD2. The CDR3 extends over 19 amino acids. Germline V gives CDR1 SQVTM, CDR2 ANQGSEA. The ends lost 4 bases at V and 2 bases at J; junction bases unmatched: 17. CDR3 loop: CSVGGFDTSGISAYNEQFF. The CDR3 region has the DNA TGCAGCGTTGGAGGGTTTGATACTAGCGGGATAAGCGCCTACAATGAGCAGTTCTTC.

This clonotype showed up just a few times. This chain links TRBV3-1 with TRBJ2-7, with D unclear. CDR1 is LGHDT, CDR2 YNNKEL, per germline (reference sequence). The CDR3 length is 14 residues. V dropped 0 bases and J dropped 3 bases, with 9 bases sitting between them. The CDR3 reads CASSQEMGNYEQYF. The CDR3 bases are TGTGCCAGCAGCCAAGAAATGGGGAACTACGAGCAGTACTTC.

This clonotype was recorded a few times. The J gene is TRBJ2-5, the V gene TRBV7-3; D ambiguous. Near its end, the DNA agrees better with TRBJ2-1, so the J call may be wrong. CDR1 SGHTA and CDR2 FQGTGA come from the germline V gene. The CDR3 runs to 13 residues. This chain's CDR3 is CASSLSLSGPQFF. CDR3 nucleotides: TGTGCCAGCAGCTTATCTCTCTCCGGGCCCCAGTTCTTC.

The sample holds a few counts of this clonotype. The chain employs TRBV28 and TRBJ2-5, with D perhaps matching TRBD1 (5 bases). The ends were cut back, 4 bases at V and 6 bases at J, with 15 bases in the middle. Germline assignment: CDR1 MDHEN and CDR2 SYDVKM. The CDR3 sequence is 14 residues long. The CDR3 sequence is CASSWGAWPKTQYF. Written as DNA, the CDR3 is TGTGCCAGCAGTTGGGGCGCTTGGCCAAAGACCCAGTACTTC.

This clonotype has just a few counts. The chain links TRBV13 to TRBJ1-5; TRBD1 matches 10 bases. The V and J ends lost 4 bases and 2 bases, in that order; junction bases with no gene match: 5. This CDR3 region has 16 residues. In germline, CDR1 is PRHDT, CDR2 FYEKMQ (reference sequence). CDR3 DNA: TGTGCCAGCAGCTACCGGACAGGGGGACGCAATCAGCCCCAGCATTTT. This encodes CASSYRTGGRNQPQHF. Full variable domain (rest looked up from reference TRBV13 and TRBJ1-5): AAGVIQSPRHLIKEKRETATLKCYPIPRHDTVYWYQQGPGQDPQFLISFYEKMQSDKGSIPDRFSAQQFSDYHSELNMSSLELGDSALYFCASSYRTGGRNQPQHFGDGTRLSIL.

CDR3: CASEDSAYNEQFF. As DNA, the CDR3 is TGTGCCAGCGAGGACTCCGCCTACAATGAGCAGTTCTTC. The V call is TRBV9, the J call TRBJ2-1; a weak D match, TRBD2 (5 bases). This CDR3 comprises 13 residues. Trimming took 7 bases from V and 2 from J, leaving 10 bases between them. Germline lookup yields CDR1 SGDLS and CDR2 YYNGEE.

The chain combines TRBV4-1 with TRBJ1-4; the match to TRBD1 covers 7 bases. Trimming took 0 bases from V and 11 from J; bases not matched to a gene: 6. Germline CDR1 and CDR2: MGHRA and YSYEKL. The CDR3 runs 14 residues. As DNA, the CDR3 is TGCGCCAGCAGCCAAGACAGGGGGGCTGGGAAACTGTTTTTT. Its translation is CASSQDRGAGKLFF.

The V call is TRBV12-3 or TRBV12-4, the J call TRBJ1-2; D gene uncertain. The germline V and J ends were trimmed by 5 bases and 5 bases, with 15 bases remaining between them. The CDR3 is 14 amino acids. CDR3 protein: CASSPRESGYGYTF. The DNA of the CDR3 is TGTGCCAGCAGTCCGAGGGAGTCTGGGTATGGCTACACCTTC.

V is TRBV12-5 and J is TRBJ1-1, with TRBD1 identical over 7 bases. The CDR3 runs to 14 residues. The germline V gene encodes CDR1 LGHNT and CDR2 FRNRAP. Trimming cost V 6 bases and J 1 base; bases outside gene matches: 5. CDR3: CASGVGDRNTEAFF. CDR3 DNA: TGTGCTAGTGGGGTGGGGGACAGGAACACTGAAGCTTTCTTT.

In this sample, this clonotype turned up a few times. The V and J genes are TRBV6-5 and TRBJ2-6; D is unresolved. CDR1 MNHEY and CDR2 SVGAGI come from the germline V gene. Trimming removed 8 bases at V and 0 bases at J, with 5 bases between. The CDR3 loop spans 13 amino acids. The CDR3 nucleotides are TGTGCCAGCGGATACTCTGGGGCCAACGTCCTGACTTTC. It is translated as CASGYSGANVLTF.

V gene TRBV7-8 combines with J gene TRBJ1-2; D gene unclear. The germline CDR1 and CDR2 sequences are SGHVS and FQNEAQ. There are 17 residues in the CDR3. Trimming pared 1 base from V and 2 bases from J, leaving 17 bases between. CDR3 loop: CASSLDLADFLNYGYTF. Here the CDR3 DNA reads TGTGCCAGCAGCTTAGATTTAGCAGATTTCTTAAACTATGGCTACACCTTC.

V and J are TRBV7-3 and TRBJ2-3, with D unresolved. The V end lost 2 bases, the J end lost 4 bases, and 13 bases lay between the germline ends. The CDR3 totals 15 residues. Per germline, CDR1 SGHTA and CDR2 FQGTGA. CDR3: CASSLRLRAPDTQYF. In nucleotides, the CDR3 is TGTGCCAGCAGCTTACGATTAAGGGCCCCAGATACGCAGTATTTT.